A single sample is the source of the 9 T cell receptor beta chains below, sequenced in a study of post-analysis software for immune sequencing data. Overall study results and limits: Elevated frequency relative to controls characterized four or five TRBV segments in patients, TRBV5-6, TRBV5-1 and TRBV20-1 among them.

Included in the TCR beta cDNA libraries were unique molecular identifiers. TCRdb analysed the PCR reads with MiXCR anew, one entry per CDR3 protein. The sample contains some 370,000 distinct CDR3 sequences, about a third of which appear only once. For these receptors, no antigen is known. Material for sequencing was blood. These receptor sequences come from a girl aged 10 to 17 with multiple sclerosis.

The J gene is TRBJ1-4, the V gene TRBV6-6; the D is unclear. V was cut by 2 bases and J by 1 base, with 8 bases left in between. Germline V gene sequence: CDR1 MNHNY, CDR2 SVGAGI (reference sequence). This CDR3 has 15 residues. CDR3 region: CASSYAGETNEKLFF. CDR3 DNA: TGTGCCAGCAGTTACGCCGGGGAAACTAATGAAAAACTGTTTTTT.

This clonotype has ten or more counts. The rearrangement joins TRBV10-3 to TRBJ2-7; tentatively, D is TRBD1 (5 bases). Per germline, CDR1 ENHRY and CDR2 SYGVKD. V lost 3 bases and J lost 3, with 12 bases in between. The CDR3 is 14 amino acids. The CDR3 spells CAISEETASYEQYF. For the CDR3, the DNA is TGTGCCATCAGTGAAGAGACAGCCAGCTACGAGCAGTACTTC.

CDR3 region: CASRRRLTSGVYNEQFF. The DNA of the CDR3 is TGTGCCAGCAGGCGCAGACTAACTAGCGGGGTCTACAATGAGCAGTTCTTC. V and J are TRBV6-1 and TRBJ2-1; 10 bases align to TRBD2. Germline values: CDR1 MNHNS, CDR2 SASEGT. This CDR3 is built from 17 residues. V lost 6 bases, J lost 3 bases, and 11 bases stayed unmatched.

The chain combines TRBV20-1 with TRBJ2-5; the match to TRBD2 covers 11 bases. The J segment lost 5 bases and the V segment lost 3 bases, leaving 2 bases of the junction unmatched. CDR3 length: 13 amino acids. Looked up from germline, CDR1 is DFQATT and CDR2 is SNEGSKA (reference sequence). Here the CDR3 DNA reads TGCAGTGCTAGGACTAGCGGGGTCGAGACCCAGTACTTC. It translates to CSARTSGVETQYF.

J is TRBJ2-1 and V is TRBV4-1; 8 bases match TRBD2. CDR3 size: 14 residues. Germline CDR1 reads MGHRA; CDR2 reads YSYEKL. The trim removed 6 bases at V and 7 bases at J, leaving 8 bases unmatched. The CDR3 coding sequence is TGCGCCAGCAGTCCGGGACTAGGGGGGAATGAGCAGTTCTTC. It is translated as CASSPGLGGNEQFF.

The chain carries TRBV29-1 and TRBJ2-1; no clear D gene. CDR1 and CDR2 (germline): SQVTM, ANQGSEA. The CDR3 runs to 11 residues. Trimming shortened V by 5 bases and J by 12 bases, and 14 bases separated the two germline ends. CDR3 region: CSVRERDRQFF. For the CDR3, the DNA is TGCAGCGTTAGGGAAAGGGATCGGCAGTTCTTC.

This clonotype showed up just a few times. The J gene is TRBJ2-3, the V gene TRBV13; D not certain. The ends were cut back, 5 bases at V and 2 bases at J, with 11 bases in the middle. The CDR3 is 14 amino acids. CDR1 PRHDT and CDR2 FYEKMQ come from the germline V gene (reference sequence). This CDR3 is CASSRVDFTDTQYF. As DNA, the CDR3 is TGTGCCAGCAGCCGGGTAGACTTCACAGATACGCAGTATTTT.

V is TRBV7-2 and J is TRBJ1-6, with TRBD1 as a possible D gene (6 bases). Per the germline V gene, CDR1 is SGHTA and CDR2 is FQGNSA. V lost 4 bases to trimming and J lost 7 bases, with 14 bases between them. This CDR3 spans 15 amino acids. CDR3 DNA: TGTGCCAGCAGCTCGTTACAGGGTTACAATTCACCCCTCCACTTT. Amino acids: CASSSLQGYNSPLHF.

This clonotype has just a few counts. The gene calls are TRBV20-1 and TRBJ2-7; D perhaps matches TRBD1 (6 bases). This CDR3 comprises 13 residues. Per the germline V gene, CDR1 is DFQATT and CDR2 is SNEGSKA (reference sequence). V lost 5 bases, J lost 10 bases, and 21 bases lay in between. The CDR3 protein is CSADRTDPQAQYF. The CDR3 DNA follows: TGCAGTGCTGATAGGACAGACCCCCAGGCCCAGTACTTC.